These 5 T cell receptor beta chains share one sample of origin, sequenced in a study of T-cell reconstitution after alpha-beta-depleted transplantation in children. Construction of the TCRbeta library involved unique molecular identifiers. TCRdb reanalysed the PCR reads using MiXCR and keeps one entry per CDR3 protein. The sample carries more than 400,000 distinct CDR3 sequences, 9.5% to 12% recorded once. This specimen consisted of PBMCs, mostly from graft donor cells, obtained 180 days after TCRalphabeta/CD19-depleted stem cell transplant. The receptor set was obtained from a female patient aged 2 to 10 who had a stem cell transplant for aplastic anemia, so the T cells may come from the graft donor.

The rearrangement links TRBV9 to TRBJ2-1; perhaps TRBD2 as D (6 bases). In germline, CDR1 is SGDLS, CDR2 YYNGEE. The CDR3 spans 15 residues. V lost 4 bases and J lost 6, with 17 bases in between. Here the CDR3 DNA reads TGTGCCAGCAGCCCCCCTTTTAGCGGAGGCAATGAGCAGTTCTTC. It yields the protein CASSPPFSGGNEQFF.

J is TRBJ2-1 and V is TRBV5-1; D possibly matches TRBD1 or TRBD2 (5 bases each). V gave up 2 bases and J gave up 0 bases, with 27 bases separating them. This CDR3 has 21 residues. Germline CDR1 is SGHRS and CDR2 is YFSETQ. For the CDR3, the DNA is TGCGCCAGCAGCTTCGGCCGGGGCGGAAATCCTAATCGAAGCTCCTACAATGAGCAGTTCTTC. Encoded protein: CASSFGRGGNPNRSSYNEQFF. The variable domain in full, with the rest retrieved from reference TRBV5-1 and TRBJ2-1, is KAGVTQTPRYLIKTRGQQVTLSCSPISGHRSVSWYQQTPGQGLQFLFEYFSETQRNKGNFPGRFSGRQFSNSRSEMNVSTLELGDSALYLCASSFGRGGNPNRSSYNEQFFGPGTRLTVL.

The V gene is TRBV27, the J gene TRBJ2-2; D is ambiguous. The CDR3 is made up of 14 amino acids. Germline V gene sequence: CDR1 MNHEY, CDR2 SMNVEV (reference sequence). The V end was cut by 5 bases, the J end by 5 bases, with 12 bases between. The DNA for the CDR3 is TGTGCCAGCAGTACCTACTTAGATACCGGGGAGCTGTTTTTT. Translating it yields CASSTYLDTGELFF.

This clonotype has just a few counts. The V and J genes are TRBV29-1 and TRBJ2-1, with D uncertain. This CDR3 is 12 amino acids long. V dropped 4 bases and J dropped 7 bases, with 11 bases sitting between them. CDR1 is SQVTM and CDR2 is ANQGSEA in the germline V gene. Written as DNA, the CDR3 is TGCAGCGTTGTCGGTAGGCGAAATGAGCAGTTCTTC. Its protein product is CSVVGRRNEQFF.

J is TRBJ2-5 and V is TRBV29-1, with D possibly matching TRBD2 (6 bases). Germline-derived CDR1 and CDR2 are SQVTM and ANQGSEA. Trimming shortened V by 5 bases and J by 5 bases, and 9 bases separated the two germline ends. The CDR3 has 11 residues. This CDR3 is CSVRGGETQYF. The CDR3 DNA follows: TGCAGCGTTCGTGGGGGGGAGACCCAGTACTTC.